This is a list of T cell receptor beta chains from one sample in a study of blood T cell repertoires in COVID-19. Clones were sequenced by immunoSEQ multiplex PCR, and TCRdb holds only the in-frame ones, with some missing. The sample lists approximately 49,000 clones, around four fifths seen once, with 2.5% to 3% in the top ten. Sequenced input: peripheral blood. Receptors were obtained from a woman between 55 and 75 years old with acute or convalescent COVID-19. Each CDR3 is given with its conserved first and last residue. Fields, in order: clone size, D gene, V gene, J gene, CDR3 DNA, CDR3 protein. A D gene is named only where the DNA matches it firmly. Part of the rows lack a size; the others show once, few, many or a class for expanded clones.

abundance: NA; d_gene: NA; v_gene: TRBV6-5; j_gene: TRBJ1-5; CDR3nt: TGTGCCAGCAGTTACTCGCGGGGTGGCGATCAGCCCCAGCATTTT; CDR3aa: CASSYSRGGDQPQHF
abundance: NA; d_gene: NA; v_gene: TRBV7-8; j_gene: TRBJ1-1; CDR3nt: TGTGCCAGCAGCAAAGGGCGGCGGACAGTAAACACTGAAGCTTTCTTT; CDR3aa: CASSKGRRTVNTEAFF
abundance: NA; d_gene: TRBD1; v_gene: TRBV30; j_gene: TRBJ1-5; CDR3nt: TGTGCCTGGAGTAATACAGGGGGCTCTCAGCCCCAGCATTTT; CDR3aa: CAWSNTGGSQPQHF
abundance: NA; d_gene: TRBD1; v_gene: TRBV28; j_gene: TRBJ1-5; CDR3nt: TGTGCCAGCGGCCAAAGGGGGCTGGGATTTCTGCCCCAGCATTTT; CDR3aa: CASGQRGLGFLPQHF
abundance: few; d_gene: NA; v_gene: TRBV27; j_gene: TRBJ1-1; CDR3nt: TGTGCCAGCAGTGTTCGGGATGGGTATGAAGCTTTCTTT; CDR3aa: CASSVRDGYEAFF
abundance: NA; d_gene: NA; v_gene: TRBV27; j_gene: TRBJ2-7; CDR3nt: TGTGCCAGCAGTTTTCAACGACAGGCCGGAGAGCAGTACTTC; CDR3aa: CASSFQRQAGEQYF
abundance: NA; d_gene: NA; v_gene: TRBV28; j_gene: TRBJ1-5; CDR3nt: TGTGCCAGCAGAACAGGCGGAAATCAGCCCCAGCATTTT; CDR3aa: CASRTGGNQPQHF
abundance: NA; d_gene: NA; v_gene: TRBV18; j_gene: TRBJ1-2; CDR3nt: TGTGCCAGCTCACCAGACAGGTCCTATGGCTACACCTTC; CDR3aa: CASSPDRSYGYTF
abundance: NA; d_gene: NA; v_gene: TRBV2; j_gene: TRBJ1-2; CDR3nt: TGTGCCAGCAGGGATGCAGGGGTTTTTAACTATGGCTACACCTTC; CDR3aa: CASRDAGVFNYGYTF
abundance: NA; d_gene: TRBD1; v_gene: TRBV7-8; j_gene: TRBJ2-7; CDR3nt: TGTGCCGTTACTCCGGGACAGCGGACGTGGGCCGACGAGCAGTACTTC; CDR3aa: CAVTPGQRTWADEQYF
abundance: NA; d_gene: NA; v_gene: TRBV28; j_gene: TRBJ2-1; CDR3nt: TGTGCCAGCAGGCACGCGACGGCTAGCGACTATCACAATGAGCAGTTCTTC; CDR3aa: CASRHATASDYHNEQFF
abundance: NA; d_gene: NA; v_gene: TRBV7-2; j_gene: TRBJ2-5; CDR3nt: TGTGCCAGCAGCTTTGGACAGCAAGAGACCCAGTACTTC; CDR3aa: CASSFGQQETQYF
abundance: NA; d_gene: NA; v_gene: TRBV5-4; j_gene: TRBJ1-2; CDR3nt: TGTGCCAGCAGCTTGGTGTCCGGGAATAACTATGGCTACACCTTC; CDR3aa: CASSLVSGNNYGYTF
abundance: NA; d_gene: NA; v_gene: TRBV1; j_gene: TRBJ2-2; CDR3nt: TGCACCAGCAGCCAAGATGAGGGAGACACCGGGGAGCTGTTTTTT; CDR3aa: CTSSQDEGDTGELFF
abundance: NA; d_gene: NA; v_gene: TRBV3-1/TRBV3-2; j_gene: TRBJ1-2; CDR3nt: TGTGCCAGCAGCACAGAATCTAACTATGGCTACACCTTC; CDR3aa: CASSTESNYGYTF
abundance: NA; d_gene: NA; v_gene: TRBV6-2/TRBV6-3; j_gene: TRBJ1-1; CDR3nt: TGTGCCAGCAGTTGGGGAGCCCTGAGCACTGAAGCTTTCTTT; CDR3aa: CASSWGALSTEAFF